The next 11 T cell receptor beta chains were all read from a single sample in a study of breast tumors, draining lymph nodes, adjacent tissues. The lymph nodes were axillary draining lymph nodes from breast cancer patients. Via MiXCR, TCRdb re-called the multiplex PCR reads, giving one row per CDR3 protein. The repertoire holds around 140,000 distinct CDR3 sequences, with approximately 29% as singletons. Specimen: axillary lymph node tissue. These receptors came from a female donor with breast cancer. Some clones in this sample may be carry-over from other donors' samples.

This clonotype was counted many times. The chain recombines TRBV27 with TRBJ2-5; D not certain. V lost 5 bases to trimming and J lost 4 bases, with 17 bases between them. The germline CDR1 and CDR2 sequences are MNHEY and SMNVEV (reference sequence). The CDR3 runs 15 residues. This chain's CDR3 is CASSPTHNLGETQYF. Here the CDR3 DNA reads TGTGCCAGCAGTCCTACACACAATCTGGGAGAGACCCAGTACTTC.

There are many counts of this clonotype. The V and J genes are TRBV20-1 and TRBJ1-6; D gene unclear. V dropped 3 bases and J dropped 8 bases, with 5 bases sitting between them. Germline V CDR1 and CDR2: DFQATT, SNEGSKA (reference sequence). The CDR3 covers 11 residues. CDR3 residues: CSARVDSPLHF. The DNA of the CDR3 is TGCAGTGCTAGGGTCGATTCACCCCTCCACTTT.

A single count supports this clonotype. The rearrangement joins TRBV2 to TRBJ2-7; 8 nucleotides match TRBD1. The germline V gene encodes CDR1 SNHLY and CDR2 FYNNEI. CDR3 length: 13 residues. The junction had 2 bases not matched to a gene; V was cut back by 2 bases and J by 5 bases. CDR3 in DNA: TGTGCCAGCAGTGAACGACAGGGGAACGAGCAGTACGTC. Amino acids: CASSERQGNEQYV.

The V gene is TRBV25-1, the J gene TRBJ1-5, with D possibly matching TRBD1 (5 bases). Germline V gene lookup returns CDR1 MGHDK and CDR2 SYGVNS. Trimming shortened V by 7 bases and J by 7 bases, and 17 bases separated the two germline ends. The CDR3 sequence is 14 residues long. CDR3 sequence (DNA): TGTGCCAGCACCGTGGGGCAGAACTCACAGCCCCAGCATTTT. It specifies CASTVGQNSQPQHF.

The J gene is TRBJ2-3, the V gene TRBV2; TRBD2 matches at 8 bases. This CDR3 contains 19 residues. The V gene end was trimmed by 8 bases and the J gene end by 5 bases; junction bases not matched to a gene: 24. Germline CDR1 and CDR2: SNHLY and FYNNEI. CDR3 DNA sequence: TGTGCCAGCTCACCAACGCCCCCGGAACGGGGGGGCAAGATAGATACGCAGTATTTT. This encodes CASSPTPPERGGKIDTQYF.

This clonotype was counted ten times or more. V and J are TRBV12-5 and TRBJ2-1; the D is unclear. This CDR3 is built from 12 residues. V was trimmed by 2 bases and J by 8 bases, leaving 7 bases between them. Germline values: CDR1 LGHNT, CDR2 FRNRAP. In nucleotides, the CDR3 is TGTGCTAGTGGTTTGTACAGCTATGAGCAGTTCTTC. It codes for CASGLYSYEQFF.

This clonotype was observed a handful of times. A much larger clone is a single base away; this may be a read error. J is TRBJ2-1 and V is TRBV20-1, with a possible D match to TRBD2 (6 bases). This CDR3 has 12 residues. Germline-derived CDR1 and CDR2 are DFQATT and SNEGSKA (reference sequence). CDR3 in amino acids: CSKTGTFNEPFF. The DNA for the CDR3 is TGCAGTAAAACCGGGACTTTCAATGAGCCGTTCTTC.

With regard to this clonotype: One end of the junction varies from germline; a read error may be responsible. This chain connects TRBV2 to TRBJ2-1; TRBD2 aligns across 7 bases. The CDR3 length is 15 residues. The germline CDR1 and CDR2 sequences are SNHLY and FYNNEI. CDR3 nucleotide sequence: TGTACCAGCATTCCCAGACTAGCATTGGGGGATGGGCAGTTCTTC. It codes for CTSIPRLALGDGQFF.

CDR3 bases: TGCGCCAGCAGCCCGACAGGGGGCAAGGACACCCAGTACTTC. It specifies CASSPTGGKDTQYF. The chain combines TRBV5-1 with TRBJ2-5, with TRBD1 identical over 10 bases. Germline V gene lookup returns CDR1 SGHRS and CDR2 YFSETQ. The CDR3 extends over 14 amino acids. The V gene end was trimmed by 4 bases and the J gene end by 8 bases; junction bases not matched to a gene: 8.

The CDR3 spells CASMRGGAYTF. CDR3 sequence (DNA): TGTGCCAGCATGAGGGGGGGCGCCTACACCTTC. The genes are TRBV2 and TRBJ1-2; a weak D match, TRBD1 (6 bases). Germline CDR1 reads SNHLY; CDR2 reads FYNNEI. The CDR3 loop spans 11 amino acids. V shed 7 bases and J shed 10 bases, with 13 bases lying between them.

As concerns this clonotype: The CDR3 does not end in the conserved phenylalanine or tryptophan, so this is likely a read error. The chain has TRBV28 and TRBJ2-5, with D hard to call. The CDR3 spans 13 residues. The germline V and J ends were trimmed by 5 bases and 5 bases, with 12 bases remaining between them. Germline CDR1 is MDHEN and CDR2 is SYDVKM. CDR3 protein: CASSTMRWETQYL. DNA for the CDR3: TGTGCCAGCAGTACGATGAGGTGGGAGACCCAGTACCTC.